Listed below are T cell receptor beta chains from one sample, sequenced in a study of shared clonotypes between healthy human individuals. The assay was immunoSEQ multiplex PCR, and TCRdb's table has in-frame clones only and misses some. The sample holds over 1.4 million clones; more than 95% are singletons and the top ten take over 1%. What was sequenced was naive CD4+ T cells sorted from blood. These receptors were obtained from a man aged 25 to 40 in good health. CDR3s include the opening cysteine and the closing phenylalanine or tryptophan. Fields, in order: D gene, clone size, J gene, V gene, CDR3 DNA, CDR3 protein. D genes are given only for firm matches. Clone size, where shown, is once, few, many, or a class for clones that have expanded.

D gene: TRBD1
clone size: -
J gene: TRBJ1-1
V gene: TRBV7-8
CDR3 DNA: TGTGCCAGCAGGGACAGGGACCGGCGAAGGCGCGGGGGGAACACTGAAGCTTTCTTT
CDR3 protein: CASRDRDRRRRGGNTEAFF

D gene: TRBD1
clone size: once
J gene: TRBJ1-4
V gene: TRBV10-3
CDR3 DNA: TGTGCCATCAGTGAGTCGACTTCAGGGGGAAAACTGTTTTTT
CDR3 protein: CAISESTSGGKLFF

D gene: -
clone size: once
J gene: TRBJ2-1
V gene: TRBV19
CDR3 DNA: TGTGCCAGTAGTTCGGCTTACAATGAGCAGTTCTTC
CDR3 protein: CASSSAYNEQFF

D gene: TRBD1
clone size: -
J gene: TRBJ2-7
V gene: TRBV19
CDR3 DNA: TGTGCCAGTAGTCTCCGGACAGGGGGCACGGAGCAGTACTTC
CDR3 protein: CASSLRTGGTEQYF

D gene: TRBD1
clone size: -
J gene: TRBJ2-7
V gene: TRBV28
CDR3 DNA: TGTGCCAGCTCCCTGACAGGGCAATCCACCTACGAGCAGTACTTC
CDR3 protein: CASSLTGQSTYEQYF

D gene: -
clone size: -
J gene: TRBJ1-4
V gene: TRBV5-1
CDR3 DNA: TGCGCCAGCAGCTTGGCCGATCATCGCGGGGAAAAACTGTTTTTT
CDR3 protein: CASSLADHRGEKLFF

D gene: TRBD2
clone size: few
J gene: TRBJ2-3
V gene: TRBV11-2
CDR3 DNA: TGTGCCAGCAGGTCGGGGAGAGGGGAGGGCCTTAACACAGATACGCAGTATTTT
CDR3 protein: CASRSGRGEGLNTDTQYF

D gene: -
clone size: -
J gene: TRBJ2-5
V gene: TRBV18
CDR3 DNA: TGTGCCAGCTCACCAATTGCGGCACAAGAGACCCAGTACTTC
CDR3 protein: CASSPIAAQETQYF

D gene: TRBD2
clone size: once
J gene: TRBJ2-3
V gene: TRBV27
CDR3 DNA: TGTGCCAGCAGTGCCCCCGGGACTAGCGTGGAGTTGGTGTATACGCAGTATTTT
CDR3 protein: CASSAPGTSVELVYTQYF

D gene: -
clone size: -
J gene: TRBJ1-1
V gene: TRBV9
CDR3 DNA: TGTGCCAGCAGCGTAGTTACCGAAGCTTTCTTT
CDR3 protein: CASSVVTEAFF

D gene: -
clone size: -
J gene: TRBJ1-5
V gene: TRBV6-8
CDR3 DNA: TGTGCCAGCAGTTACACTCTCGGGAGAAGGGAGCCCCAGCATTTT
CDR3 protein: CASSYTLGRREPQHF

D gene: -
clone size: -
J gene: TRBJ2-1
V gene: TRBV28
CDR3 DNA: TGTGCCAGCAGTCGTAGCGGACCTTACAATGAGCAGTTCTTC
CDR3 protein: CASSRSGPYNEQFF

D gene: TRBD1
clone size: -
J gene: TRBJ1-5
V gene: TRBV11-2
CDR3 DNA: TGTGCCAGCAGCTTAGGGGACAGTGTCAATCAGCCCCAGCATTTT
CDR3 protein: CASSLGDSVNQPQHF